This T cell receptor beta chain comes out of a study of blood T cell repertoires in COVID-19. Sequencing used immunoSEQ multiplex PCR; TCRdb keeps in-frame clones, though not all of them. Among around 68,000 clones, roughly 84% were seen once, and the ten largest hold about 6.6%. Germline CDR1 and CDR2: SGHNT and YYREEE (reference sequence). The CDR3 extends over 15 amino acids. V lost 0 bases and J 0 bases, leaving 10 bases between the germline ends. Only one count was recorded for this clone. The chain joins TRBV5-4 to TRBJ2-7, with D perhaps matching TRBD1 (5 bases). The source material was peripheral blood. This receptor was identified in a middle-aged man with active COVID-19. The CDR3 nucleotides are TGTGCCAGCAGCTTGGCCCCTGACAGCTCCTACGAGCAGTACTTC. Amino acid sequence: CASSLAPDSSYEQYF.